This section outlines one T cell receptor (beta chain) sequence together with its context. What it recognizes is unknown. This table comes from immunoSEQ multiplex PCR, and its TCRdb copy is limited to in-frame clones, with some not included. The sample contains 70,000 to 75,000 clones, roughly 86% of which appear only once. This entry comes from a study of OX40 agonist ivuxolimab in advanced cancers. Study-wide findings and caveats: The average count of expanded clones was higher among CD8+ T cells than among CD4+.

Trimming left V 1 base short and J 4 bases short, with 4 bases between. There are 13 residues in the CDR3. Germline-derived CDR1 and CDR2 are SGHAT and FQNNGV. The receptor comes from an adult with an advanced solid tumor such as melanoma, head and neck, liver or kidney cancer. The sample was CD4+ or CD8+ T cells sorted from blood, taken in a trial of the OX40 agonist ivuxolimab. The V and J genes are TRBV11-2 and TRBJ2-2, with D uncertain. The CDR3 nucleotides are TGTGCCAGCAGCTTAGCTTTCACCGGGGAGCTGTTTTTT. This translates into CASSLAFTGELFF.